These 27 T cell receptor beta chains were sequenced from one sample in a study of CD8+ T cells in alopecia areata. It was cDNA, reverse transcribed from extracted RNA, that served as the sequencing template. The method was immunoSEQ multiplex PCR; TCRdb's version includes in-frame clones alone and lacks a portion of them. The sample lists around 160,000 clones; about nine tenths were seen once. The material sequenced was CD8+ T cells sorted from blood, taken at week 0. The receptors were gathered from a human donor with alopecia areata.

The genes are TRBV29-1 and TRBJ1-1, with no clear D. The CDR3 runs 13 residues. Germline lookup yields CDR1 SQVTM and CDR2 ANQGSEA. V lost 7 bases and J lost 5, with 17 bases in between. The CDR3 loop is CSAEVGEGTEAFF. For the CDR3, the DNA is TGCAGCGCCGAGGTCGGGGAGGGAACTGAAGCTTTCTTT.

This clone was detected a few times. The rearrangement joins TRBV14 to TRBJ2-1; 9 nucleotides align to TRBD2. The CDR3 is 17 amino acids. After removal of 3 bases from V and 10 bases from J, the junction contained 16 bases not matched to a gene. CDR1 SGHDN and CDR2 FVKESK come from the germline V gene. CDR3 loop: CASSHSLSGSRSEEQFF. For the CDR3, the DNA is TGTGCCAGCAGCCATTCCCTTAGCGGGAGTCGGTCGGAAGAGCAGTTCTTC. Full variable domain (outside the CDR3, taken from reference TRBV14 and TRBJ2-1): EAGVTQFPSHSVIEKGQTVTLRCDPISGHDNLYWYRRVMGKEIKFLLHFVKESKQDESGMPNNRFLAERTGGTYSTLKVQPAELEDSGVYFCASSHSLSGSRSEEQFFGPGTRLTVL.

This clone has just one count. The CDR3, as DNA: TGTGCCAGCAGCCTGGGGCAGGGGGCTTACACTGAAGCTTTCTTT. It yields the protein CASSLGQGAYTEAFF. The chain employs TRBV11-2 and TRBJ1-1, with 8 nucleotides matching TRBD1. V shed 5 bases, J shed 3 bases, and the junction held 8 bases outside the gene matches. Germline values: CDR1 SGHAT, CDR2 FQNNGV. The CDR3 is 15 amino acids. The full variable domain, its missing parts supplied by reference TRBV11-2 and TRBJ1-1, is EAGVAQSPRYKIIEKRQSVAFWCNPISGHATLYWYQQILGQGPKLLIQFQNNGVVDDSQLPKDRFSAERLKGVDSTLKIQPAKLEDSAVYLCASSLGQGAYTEAFFGQGTRLTVV.

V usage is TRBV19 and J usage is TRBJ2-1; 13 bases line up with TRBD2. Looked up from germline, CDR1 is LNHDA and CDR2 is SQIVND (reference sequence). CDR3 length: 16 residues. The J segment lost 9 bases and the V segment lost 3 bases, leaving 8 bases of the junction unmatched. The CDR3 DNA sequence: TGTGCCAGTAGTATCTCCGGACTAGCGGGAGAAAGTGAGCAGTTCTTC. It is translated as CASSISGLAGESEQFF.

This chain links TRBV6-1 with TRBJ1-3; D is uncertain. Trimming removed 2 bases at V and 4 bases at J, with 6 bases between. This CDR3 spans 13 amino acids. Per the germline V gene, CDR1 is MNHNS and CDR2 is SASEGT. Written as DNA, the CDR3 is TGTGCCAGCAGTGAATGGGAGGGAAACACCATATATTTT. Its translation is CASSEWEGNTIYF.

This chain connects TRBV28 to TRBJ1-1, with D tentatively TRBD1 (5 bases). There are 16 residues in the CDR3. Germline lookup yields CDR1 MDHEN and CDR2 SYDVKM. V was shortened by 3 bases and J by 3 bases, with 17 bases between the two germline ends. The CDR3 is CASSFIQAEGDTEAFF. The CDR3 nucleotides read TGTGCCAGCAGTTTTATCCAGGCAGAAGGGGACACTGAAGCTTTCTTT.

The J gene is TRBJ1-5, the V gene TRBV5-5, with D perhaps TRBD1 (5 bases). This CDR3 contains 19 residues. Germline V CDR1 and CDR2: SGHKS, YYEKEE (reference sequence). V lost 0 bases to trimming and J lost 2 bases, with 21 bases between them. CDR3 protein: CASSLVGSREGLGNQPQHF. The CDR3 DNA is TGTGCCAGCAGCTTGGTGGGCAGCAGGGAGGGTTTGGGCAATCAGCCCCAGCATTTT.

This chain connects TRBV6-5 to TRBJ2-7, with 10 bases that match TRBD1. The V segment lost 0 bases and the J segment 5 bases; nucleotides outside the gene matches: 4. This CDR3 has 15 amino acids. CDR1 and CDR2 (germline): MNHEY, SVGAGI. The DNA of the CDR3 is TGTGCCAGCAGTTACTCGGGACAGGGGCTCGACGAGCAGTACTTC. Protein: CASSYSGQGLDEQYF.

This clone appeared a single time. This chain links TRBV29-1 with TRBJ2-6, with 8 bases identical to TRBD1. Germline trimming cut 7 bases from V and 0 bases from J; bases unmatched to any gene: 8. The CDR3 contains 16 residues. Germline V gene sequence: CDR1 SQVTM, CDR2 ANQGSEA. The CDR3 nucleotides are TGCAGCGCCCTAGGGACAGGACACTCTGGGGCCAACGTCCTGACTTTC. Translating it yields CSALGTGHSGANVLTF.

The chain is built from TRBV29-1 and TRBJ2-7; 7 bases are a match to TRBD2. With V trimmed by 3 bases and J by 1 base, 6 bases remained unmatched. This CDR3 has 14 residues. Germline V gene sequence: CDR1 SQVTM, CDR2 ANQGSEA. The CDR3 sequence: CSVEVKGGSYEQYF. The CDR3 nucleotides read TGCAGCGTTGAGGTAAAGGGAGGGTCCTACGAGCAGTACTTC.

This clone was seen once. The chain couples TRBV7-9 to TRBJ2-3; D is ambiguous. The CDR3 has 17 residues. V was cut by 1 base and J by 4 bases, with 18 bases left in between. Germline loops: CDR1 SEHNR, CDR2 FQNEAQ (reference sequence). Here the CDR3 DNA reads TGTGCCAGCAGCTTAGAAGGTTGGGGTTCTGGGCCAGATACGCAGTATTTT. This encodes CASSLEGWGSGPDTQYF.

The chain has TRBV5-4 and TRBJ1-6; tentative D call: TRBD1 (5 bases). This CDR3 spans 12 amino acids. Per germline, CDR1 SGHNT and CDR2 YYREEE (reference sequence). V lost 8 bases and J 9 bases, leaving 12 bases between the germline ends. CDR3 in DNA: TGTGCCAGTTACAGTGGGGGTTCACCCCTCCACTTT. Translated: CASYSGGSPLHF. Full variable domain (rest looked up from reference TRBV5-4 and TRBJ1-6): ETGVTQSPTHLIKTRGQQVTLRCSSQSGHNTVSWYQQALGQGPQFIFQYYREEENGRGNFPPRFSGLQFPNYSSELNVNALELDDSALYLCASYSGGSPLHFGNGTRLTVT.

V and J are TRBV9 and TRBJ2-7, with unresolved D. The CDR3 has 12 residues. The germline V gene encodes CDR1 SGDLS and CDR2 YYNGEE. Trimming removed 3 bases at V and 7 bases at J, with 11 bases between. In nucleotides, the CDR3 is TGTGCCAGCAGCGCATCCATGCGGGAGCAGTACTTC. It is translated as CASSASMREQYF.

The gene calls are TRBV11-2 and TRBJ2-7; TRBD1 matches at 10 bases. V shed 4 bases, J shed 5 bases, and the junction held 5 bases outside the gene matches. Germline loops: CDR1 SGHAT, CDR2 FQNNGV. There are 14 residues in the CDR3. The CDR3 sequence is CASSYGTGEDEQYF. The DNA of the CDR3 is TGTGCCAGCAGCTACGGGACAGGGGAAGACGAGCAGTACTTC.

The CDR3 DNA follows: TGTGCCAGCAGCAAAGGCGAACAGGGAAATAGCAATCAGCCCCAGCATTTT. This translates into CASSKGEQGNSNQPQHF. The chain couples TRBV21-1 to TRBJ1-5; the D call TRBD1 from the table was never checked on the DNA. TRBV21-1 is given as a pseudogene. The CDR3 runs 17 residues.

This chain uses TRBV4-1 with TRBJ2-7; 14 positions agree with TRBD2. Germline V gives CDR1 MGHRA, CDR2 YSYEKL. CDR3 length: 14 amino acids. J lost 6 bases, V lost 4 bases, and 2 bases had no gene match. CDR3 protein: CASSPGTSGSEQYF. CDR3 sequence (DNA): TGCGCCAGCAGCCCCGGGACTAGCGGGAGCGAGCAGTACTTC.

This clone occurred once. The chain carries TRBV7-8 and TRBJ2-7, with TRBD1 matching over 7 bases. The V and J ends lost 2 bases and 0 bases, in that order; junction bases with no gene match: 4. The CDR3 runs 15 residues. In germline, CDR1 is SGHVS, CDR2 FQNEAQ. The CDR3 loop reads CASSLQGTASYEQYF. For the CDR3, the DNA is TGTGCCAGCAGCTTACAAGGGACAGCCTCCTACGAGCAGTACTTC.

The DNA for the CDR3 is TGTGCCAGCAGCCCCGGGACTAGCCAGGCCTTCACAGATACGCAGTATTTT. It yields the protein CASSPGTSQAFTDTQYF. This chain joins TRBV7-6 and TRBJ2-3; 9 positions match TRBD2. CDR3 size: 17 residues. V was clipped by 5 bases and J by 2 bases; unmatched bases: 11. Looked up from germline, CDR1 is SGHVS and CDR2 is FNYEAQ.

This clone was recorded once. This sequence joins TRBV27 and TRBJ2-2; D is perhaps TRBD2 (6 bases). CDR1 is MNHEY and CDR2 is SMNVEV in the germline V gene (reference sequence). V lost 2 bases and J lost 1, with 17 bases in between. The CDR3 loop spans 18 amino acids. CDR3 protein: CASSLRFGGALNTGELFF. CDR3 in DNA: TGTGCCAGCAGTTTAAGGTTTGGAGGGGCCCTGAACACCGGGGAGCTGTTTTTT.

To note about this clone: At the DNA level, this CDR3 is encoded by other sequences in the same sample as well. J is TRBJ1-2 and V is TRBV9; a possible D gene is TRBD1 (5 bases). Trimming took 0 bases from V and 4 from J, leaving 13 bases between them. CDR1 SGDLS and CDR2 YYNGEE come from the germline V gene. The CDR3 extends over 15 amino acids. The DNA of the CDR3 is TGTGCCAGCAGCGTAGGAACAGGTCTTGGCTATGGCTACACCTTC. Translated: CASSVGTGLGYGYTF.

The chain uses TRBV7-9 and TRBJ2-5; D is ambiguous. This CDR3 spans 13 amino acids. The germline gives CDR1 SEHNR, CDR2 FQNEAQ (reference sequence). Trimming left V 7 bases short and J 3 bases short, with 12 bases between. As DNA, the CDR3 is TGTGCCAGCACCTTGTGGGGAAAAGAGACCCAGTACTTC. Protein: CASTLWGKETQYF.

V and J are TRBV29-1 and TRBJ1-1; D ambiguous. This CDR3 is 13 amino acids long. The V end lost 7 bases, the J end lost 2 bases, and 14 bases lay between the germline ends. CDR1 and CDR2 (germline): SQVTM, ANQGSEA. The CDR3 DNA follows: TGCAGCGCATTTTCAGGTCGTAACACTGAAGCTTTCTTT. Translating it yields CSAFSGRNTEAFF.

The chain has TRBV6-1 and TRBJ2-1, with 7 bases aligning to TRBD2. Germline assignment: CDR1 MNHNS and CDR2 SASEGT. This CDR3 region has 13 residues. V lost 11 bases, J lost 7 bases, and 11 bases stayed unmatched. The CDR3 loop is CAGQGGGGNEQFF. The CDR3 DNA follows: TGTGCCGGCCAAGGTGGCGGGGGTAATGAGCAGTTCTTC.

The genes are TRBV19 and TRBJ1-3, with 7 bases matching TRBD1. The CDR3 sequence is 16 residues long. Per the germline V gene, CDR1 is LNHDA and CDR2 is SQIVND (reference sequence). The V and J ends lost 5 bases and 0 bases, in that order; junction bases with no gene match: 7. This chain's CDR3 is CASSPRGQTSGNTIYF. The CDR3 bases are TGTGCCAGTAGTCCCCGGGGACAGACCTCTGGAAACACCATATATTTT.

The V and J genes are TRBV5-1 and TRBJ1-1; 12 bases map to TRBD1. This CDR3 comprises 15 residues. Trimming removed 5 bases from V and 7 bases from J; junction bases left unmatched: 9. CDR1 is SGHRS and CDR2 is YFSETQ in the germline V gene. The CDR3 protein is CASSFGRDRGLEAFF. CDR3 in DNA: TGCGCCAGCAGTTTTGGCCGGGACAGGGGGCTTGAAGCTTTCTTT.

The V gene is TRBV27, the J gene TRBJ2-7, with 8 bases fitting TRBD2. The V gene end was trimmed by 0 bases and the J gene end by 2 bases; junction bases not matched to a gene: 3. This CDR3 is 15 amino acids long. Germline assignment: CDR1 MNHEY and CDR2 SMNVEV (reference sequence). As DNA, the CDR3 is TGTGCCAGCAGTTTATCTGCGGGAGGAACCTACGAGCAGTACTTC. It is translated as CASSLSAGGTYEQYF.

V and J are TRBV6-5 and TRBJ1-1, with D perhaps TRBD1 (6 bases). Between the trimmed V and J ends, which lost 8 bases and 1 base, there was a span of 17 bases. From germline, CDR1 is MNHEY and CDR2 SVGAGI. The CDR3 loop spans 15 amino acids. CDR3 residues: CASLPGRGRNTEAFF. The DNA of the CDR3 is TGTGCCAGCCTACCGGGCAGGGGACGGAACACTGAAGCTTTCTTT.